The rows below give T cell receptor beta chains drawn from one sample of a study of blood T cells in healthy people across ages. A single record per CDR3 protein comes from TCRdb applying MiXCR to the 5' RACE reads. Of 910,000 or so distinct CDR3 sequences listed, roughly half are singletons. The specimen was blood. Receptors were obtained from a woman aged 60-75 years in good health. Each CDR3 is given with its conserved first and last residue. A D gene is named only where the DNA matches it firmly.

CDR3 protein	D gene	V gene	J gene
CATSRDHPRGGETQYF	.	TRBV15	TRBJ2-5
CASSVVTGHGYTF	.	TRBV27	TRBJ1-2
CASRLAGVYGQYF	TRBD2	TRBV2	TRBJ2-7
CASSFGTGILLRSYEQYF	TRBD1	TRBV5-5	TRBJ2-7
CASREPGLAYEQYF	TRBD2	TRBV7-2	TRBJ2-7
CASSLGLDSNNEQFF	.	TRBV5-1	TRBJ2-1
CASSQGQGWQFF	.	TRBV14	TRBJ2-1
CASSVGTGSSYNSPLLF	.	TRBV7-8	TRBJ1-6
CASSLGRASYNEQFF	.	TRBV11-1	TRBJ2-1
CASSRLSGASGDNEQFF	TRBD2	TRBV4-3	TRBJ2-1
CASSEDFGGEQFF	.	TRBV2	TRBJ2-1
CAISEANNEQFF	.	TRBV10-3	TRBJ2-1
CASSPMGLAGVNEQFF	TRBD2	TRBV7-2	TRBJ2-1
CASSQAGQGARTEAFF	TRBD1	TRBV4-1	TRBJ1-1
CASRSTIPGSYEQYF	.	TRBV5-1	.
CASSPDRDRAEAFF	TRBD1	TRBV7-2	TRBJ1-1
CSARTTPYGYTF	.	TRBV20-1	TRBJ1-2
CASSSRGWPDNSPLHF	.	TRBV11-2	TRBJ1-6
CSAIVKTDTQYF	.	TRBV20-1	TRBJ2-3
CASPPLGGLAKNIQYF	.	TRBV18	TRBJ2-4
CSARKGVEEKLFF	.	TRBV20-1	TRBJ1-4
CASSRNVEDTQYF	.	TRBV3-1	TRBJ2-3
CASNLGGSRTEAFF	.	TRBV12-3/TRBV12-4	TRBJ1-1
CSARDPGQGTDTQYF	.	TRBV20-1	TRBJ2-3
CASSGPYETQYF	.	TRBV25-1	.
CSVSHSGRSYNEQFF	.	TRBV29-1	TRBJ2-1
CSASPDGSYEQYF	.	TRBV20-1	TRBJ2-7
CAISGTGEETQYF	TRBD1	TRBV10-3	TRBJ2-5
CASSYDLRTSYEQYF	.	TRBV5-6	TRBJ2-7
CSVVSVGTYEQYF	.	TRBV29-1	TRBJ2-7
CASSPLRAGTGELFF	.	TRBV3-1	TRBJ2-2
CASSQDWGSFSKETQYF	.	TRBV14	TRBJ2-5
CSVEEGTVNTEAFF	.	TRBV29-1	TRBJ1-1
CASSDLGLAGEEQFF	TRBD2	TRBV25-1	TRBJ2-1
CASSQPGLISAFF	.	TRBV4-1	TRBJ1-1
CASSSGISLGVFEQYF	.	TRBV11-1	TRBJ2-7
CAWTWDRGSVEQYF	TRBD1	TRBV30	TRBJ2-7
CASSKGNRTGTNYGYTF	.	TRBV21-1	TRBJ1-2
CSSYSAGGPDTQYF	TRBD1	TRBV20-1	TRBJ2-3
CASSLAGVGIDTQYF	TRBD2	TRBV28	TRBJ2-3
CASSLAVGGRVGNIQYF	TRBD2	TRBV7-3	TRBJ2-4
CSVKGGNQPQHF	.	TRBV20-1	TRBJ1-5
CASRSSGNRGSYNEQFF	TRBD2	TRBV12-3/TRBV12-4	TRBJ2-1
CASSQDSQRTDTQYF	.	TRBV4-2	TRBJ2-3
CASSGRGLASEVEQFF	TRBD2	TRBV7-9	TRBJ2-1
CASSQEGPGLAGGGYQETQYF	TRBD2	TRBV4-3	TRBJ2-5
CATSRDSAGGQPQHF	TRBD1	TRBV15	TRBJ1-5
CASRRAASPHNEQFF	.	TRBV6-5	TRBJ2-1
CASSFGGTPNEQYF	.	TRBV7-2	TRBJ2-7
CASSSVSPYEQYF	.	TRBV12-3/TRBV12-4	.
CASSSRLAGGLTDTQYF	TRBD2	TRBV5-6	TRBJ2-3
CASSWVAGGSYNEQFF	TRBD2	TRBV27	TRBJ2-1